This T cell receptor (beta chain) was identified during a study of T cells in Graves' hyperthyroidism and ophthalmopathy. Amplification of TCR beta CDR3 regions was performed using RNA transcripts as template. Carried out on the TCR CDR3, a first-round RT-PCR used the HTBI primer set. TCRdb re-called the multiplex PCR reads through MiXCR, storing one row per CDR3 protein. The sample has fewer than 350,000 distinct CDR3 sequences, 12% to 15% seen once. This clonotype was counted at least ten times. Trimming took 4 bases from V and 3 from J; bases not matched to a gene: 15. The CDR3 loop spans 19 amino acids. Per germline, CDR1 MNHEY and CDR2 SMNVEV (reference sequence).

This receptor was identified in a woman aged 40 to 55 with Graves' hyperthyroidism. The gene calls are TRBV27 and TRBJ2-1, with 10 bases matching TRBD2. Sequencing was done on a sample of blood. The CDR3 reads CASSYSGLARLGNYNEQFF. The CDR3 DNA sequence: TGTGCCAGCAGTTACTCGGGACTAGCGCGCCTCGGAAACTACAATGAGCAGTTCTTC.